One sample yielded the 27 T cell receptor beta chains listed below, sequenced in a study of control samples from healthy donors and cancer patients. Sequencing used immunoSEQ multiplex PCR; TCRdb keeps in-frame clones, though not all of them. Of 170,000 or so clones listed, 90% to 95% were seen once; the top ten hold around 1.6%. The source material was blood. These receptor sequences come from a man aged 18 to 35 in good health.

The CDR3 DNA reads TGTGCCAGCAGCCCAAGGGACCAGGCCACTGAAGCTTTCTTT. Translation: CASSPRDQATEAFF. J is TRBJ1-1 and V is TRBV7-8; possibly TRBD1 for D (5 bases). Looked up from germline, CDR1 is SGHVS and CDR2 is FQNEAQ. The V end was cut by 5 bases, the J end by 4 bases, with 14 bases between. This CDR3 is built from 14 residues.

The CDR3 DNA is TGTGCCAGCAGTTACTCTGTTATGGGGGAGACCCAGTACTTC. It encodes CASSYSVMGETQYF. The J gene is TRBJ2-5, the V gene TRBV6-5; D unclear. Trimming took off 0 bases at V and 5 bases at J, with 10 bases between the two ends. The CDR3 totals 14 residues. CDR1 and CDR2 from the germline V gene are MNHEY and SVGAGI.

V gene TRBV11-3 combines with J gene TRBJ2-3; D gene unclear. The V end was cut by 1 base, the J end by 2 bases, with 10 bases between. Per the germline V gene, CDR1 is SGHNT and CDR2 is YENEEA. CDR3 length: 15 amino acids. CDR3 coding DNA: TGTGCCAGCAGCTTAGGGCAAGGGTCCACAGATACGCAGTATTTT. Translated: CASSLGQGSTDTQYF.

The CDR3 region has the DNA TGTGCCAGCAGCCAATGGGACAGGGGGAATGAGCAGTTCTTC. Encoded protein: CASSQWDRGNEQFF. This chain links TRBV3-1 (or the pseudogene TRBV3-2) with TRBJ2-1; 11 nucleotides line up with TRBD1. CDR1 and CDR2 (germline): LGHDT, YNNKEL (reference sequence). The CDR3 is 14 residues long. The V gene end was trimmed by 2 bases and the J gene end by 7 bases; junction bases not matched to a gene: 1.

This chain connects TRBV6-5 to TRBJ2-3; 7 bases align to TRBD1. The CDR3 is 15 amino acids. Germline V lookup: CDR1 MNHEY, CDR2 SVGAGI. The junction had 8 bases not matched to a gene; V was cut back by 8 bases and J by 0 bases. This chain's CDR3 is CASLLRDSSTDTQYF. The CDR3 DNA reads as TGTGCCAGCTTGCTACGGGACAGTAGCACAGATACGCAGTATTTT.

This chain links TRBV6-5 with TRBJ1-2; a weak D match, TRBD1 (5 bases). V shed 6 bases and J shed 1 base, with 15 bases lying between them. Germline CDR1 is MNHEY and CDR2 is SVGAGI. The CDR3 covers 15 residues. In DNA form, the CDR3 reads TGTGCCAGCAGGGGGCTAGGTCAGGGTAACTATGGCTACACCTTC. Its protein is CASRGLGQGNYGYTF.

The DNA for the CDR3 is TGTGCCACCAGTGATTCCCGATCGGCGTACGAGCAGTACTTC. It encodes CATSDSRSAYEQYF. The chain combines TRBV24-1 with TRBJ2-7; no clear D. V was cut by 2 bases and J by 4 bases, with 11 bases left in between. CDR1 and CDR2 from the germline V gene are KGHDR and SFDVKD. The CDR3 totals 14 residues.

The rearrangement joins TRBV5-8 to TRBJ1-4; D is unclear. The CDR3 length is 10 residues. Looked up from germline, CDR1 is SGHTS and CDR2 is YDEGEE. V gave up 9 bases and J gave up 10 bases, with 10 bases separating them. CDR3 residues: CATRRRKLFF. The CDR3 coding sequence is TGTGCCACCCGACGAAGAAAACTGTTTTTT.

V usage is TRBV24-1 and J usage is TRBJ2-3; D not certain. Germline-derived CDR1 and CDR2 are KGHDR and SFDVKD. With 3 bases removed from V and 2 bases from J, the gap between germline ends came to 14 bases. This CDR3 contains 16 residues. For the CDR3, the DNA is TGTGCCACCAGTGATGGGTTGTTTCCCCCCACAGATACGCAGTATTTT. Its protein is CATSDGLFPPTDTQYF.

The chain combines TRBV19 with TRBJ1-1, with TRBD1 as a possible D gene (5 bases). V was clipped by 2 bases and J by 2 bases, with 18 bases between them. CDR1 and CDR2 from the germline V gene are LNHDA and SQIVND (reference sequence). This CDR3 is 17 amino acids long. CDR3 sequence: CASSIYMKSGRNTEAFF. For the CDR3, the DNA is TGTGCCAGTAGTATATATATGAAGTCAGGGCGCAACACTGAAGCTTTCTTT.

In nucleotides, the CDR3 is TGTGCCAGCAGCCCATCGACAGATTCACCCCTCCACTTT. It translates to CASSPSTDSPLHF. The chain links TRBV11-3 to TRBJ1-6, with D perhaps TRBD1 (5 bases). Germline assignment: CDR1 SGHNT and CDR2 YENEEA. The V and J ends lost 5 bases and 8 bases respectively, with 10 bases between them. The CDR3 length is 13 residues.

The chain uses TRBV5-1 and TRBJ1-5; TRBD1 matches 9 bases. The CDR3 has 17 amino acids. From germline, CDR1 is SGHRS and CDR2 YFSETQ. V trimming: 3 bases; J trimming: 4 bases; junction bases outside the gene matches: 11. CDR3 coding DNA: TGCGCCAGCAGCTCCCGAACCCCGGACAGGGGAAATCAGCCCCAGCATTTT. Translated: CASSSRTPDRGNQPQHF.

The CDR3 DNA follows: TGTGCCAGCAGCTTAGAGCGGGGGGGCCGCAGCGGCGAGCAGTACTTC. This codes for CASSLERGGRSGEQYF. The chain links TRBV11-2 to TRBJ2-7; 9 bases are shared with TRBD2. This CDR3 region has 16 residues. The germline CDR1 and CDR2 sequences are SGHAT and FQNNGV. The V and J ends lost 0 bases and 6 bases, in that order; junction bases with no gene match: 9. Combining the CDR3 with reference TRBV11-2 and TRBJ2-7 gives the whole variable domain EAGVAQSPRYKIIEKRQSVAFWCNPISGHATLYWYQQILGQGPKLLIQFQNNGVVDDSQLPKDRFSAERLKGVDSTLKIQPAKLEDSAVYLCASSLERGGRSGEQYFGPGTRLTVT.

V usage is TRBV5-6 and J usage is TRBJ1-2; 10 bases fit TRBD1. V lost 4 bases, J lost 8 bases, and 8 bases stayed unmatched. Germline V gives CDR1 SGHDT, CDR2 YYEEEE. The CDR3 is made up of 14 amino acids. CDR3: CASSVGQGYGGYTF. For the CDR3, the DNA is TGTGCCAGCAGCGTGGGACAGGGGTACGGAGGCTACACCTTC.

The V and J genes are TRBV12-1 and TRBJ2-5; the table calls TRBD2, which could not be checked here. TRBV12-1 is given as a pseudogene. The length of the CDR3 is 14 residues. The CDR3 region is CASSLPRGGETQYF. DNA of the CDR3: TGTGCCAGCAGCCTTCCGAGGGGGGGGGAGACCCAGTACTTC.

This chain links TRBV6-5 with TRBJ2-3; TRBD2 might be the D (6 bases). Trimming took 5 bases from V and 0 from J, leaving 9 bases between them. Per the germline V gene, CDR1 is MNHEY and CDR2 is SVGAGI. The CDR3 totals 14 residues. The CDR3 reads CASSTGTSTDTQYF. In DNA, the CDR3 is TGTGCCAGCAGTACCGGGACTAGCACAGATACGCAGTATTTT.

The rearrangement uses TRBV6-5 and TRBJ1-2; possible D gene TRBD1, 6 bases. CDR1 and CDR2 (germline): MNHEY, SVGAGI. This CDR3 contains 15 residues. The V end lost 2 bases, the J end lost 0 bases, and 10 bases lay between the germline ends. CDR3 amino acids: CASSYGGGANYGYTF. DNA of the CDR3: TGTGCCAGCAGTTACGGAGGGGGGGCTAACTATGGCTACACCTTC.

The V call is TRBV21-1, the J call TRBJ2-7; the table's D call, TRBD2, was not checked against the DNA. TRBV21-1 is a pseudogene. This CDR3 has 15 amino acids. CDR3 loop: CASSFVAGGQYEQYF. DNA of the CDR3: TGTGCCAGCAGCTTTGTAGCGGGGGGGCAGTACGAGCAGTACTTC.

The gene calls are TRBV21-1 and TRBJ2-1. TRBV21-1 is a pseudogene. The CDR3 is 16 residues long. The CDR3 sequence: CASSPPGGGAYNEQFF. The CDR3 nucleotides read TGTGCCAGCAGCCCACCAGGGGGGGGCGCCTACAATGAGCAGTTCTTC.

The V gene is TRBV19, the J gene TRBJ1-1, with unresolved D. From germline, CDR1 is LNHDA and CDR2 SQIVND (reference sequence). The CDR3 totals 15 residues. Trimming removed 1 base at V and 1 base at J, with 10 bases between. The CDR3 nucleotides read TGTGCCAGTAGTATAGGTGGCCGCCAGAACACTGAAGCTTTCTTT. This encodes CASSIGGRQNTEAFF.

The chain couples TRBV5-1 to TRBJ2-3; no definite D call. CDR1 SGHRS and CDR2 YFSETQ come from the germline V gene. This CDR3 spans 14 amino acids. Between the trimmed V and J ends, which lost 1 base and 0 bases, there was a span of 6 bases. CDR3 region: CASSLYSSTDTQYF. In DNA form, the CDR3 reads TGCGCCAGCAGCTTGTATTCCAGCACAGATACGCAGTATTTT.

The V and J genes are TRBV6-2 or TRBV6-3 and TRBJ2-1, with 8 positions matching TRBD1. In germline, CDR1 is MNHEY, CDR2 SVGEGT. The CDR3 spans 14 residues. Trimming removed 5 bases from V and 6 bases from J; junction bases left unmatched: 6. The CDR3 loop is CASSNRDRLNEQFF. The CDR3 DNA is TGTGCCAGCAGTAACCGGGACAGGCTCAATGAGCAGTTCTTC.

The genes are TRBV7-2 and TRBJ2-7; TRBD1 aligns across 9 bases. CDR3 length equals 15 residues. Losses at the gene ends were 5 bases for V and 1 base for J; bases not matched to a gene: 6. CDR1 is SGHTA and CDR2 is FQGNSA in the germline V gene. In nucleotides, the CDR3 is TGTGCCAGCAGCCGGAGGGGGACAGGGTCCTACGAGCAGTACTTC. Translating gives CASSRRGTGSYEQYF.

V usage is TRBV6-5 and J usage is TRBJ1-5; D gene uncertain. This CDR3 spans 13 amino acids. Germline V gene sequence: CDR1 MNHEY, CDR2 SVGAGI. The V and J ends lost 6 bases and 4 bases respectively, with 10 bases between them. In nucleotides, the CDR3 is TGTGCCAGCAGCCGACGGGTAAATCAGCCCCAGCATTTT. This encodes CASSRRVNQPQHF.

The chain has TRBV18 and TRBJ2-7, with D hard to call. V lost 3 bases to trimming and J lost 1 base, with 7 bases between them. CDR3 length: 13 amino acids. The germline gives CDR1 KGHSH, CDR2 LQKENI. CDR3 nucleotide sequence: TGTGCCAGCTCACCGAACCCGTCCTACGAGCAGTACTTC. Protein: CASSPNPSYEQYF.

The CDR3 DNA follows: TGTGCCAGCAGCCAAGATATCGCGGGGGGAAACACCATATATTTT. Its protein product is CASSQDIAGGNTIYF. The rearrangement links TRBV3-1 (or the pseudogene TRBV3-2) to TRBJ1-3; D remains unclear. This CDR3 contains 15 residues. CDR1 and CDR2 from the germline V gene are LGHDT and YNNKEL (reference sequence). V lost 0 bases and J lost 4, with 10 bases in between.

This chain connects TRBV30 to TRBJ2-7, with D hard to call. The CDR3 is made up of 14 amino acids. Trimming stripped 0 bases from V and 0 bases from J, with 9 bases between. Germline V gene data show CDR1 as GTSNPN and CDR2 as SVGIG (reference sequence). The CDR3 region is CAWSVPGSSYEQYF. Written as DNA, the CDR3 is TGTGCCTGGAGTGTGCCGGGTAGCTCCTACGAGCAGTACTTC.